Described below is a single T cell receptor beta chain sequence and its context. This sample is part of a study of T-cell memory formation after mild COVID-19. The V and J ends lost 5 bases and 4 bases respectively, with 15 bases between them. CDR3 length: 15 amino acids. TCR alpha and TCR beta cDNA libraries with sample barcodes and UMIs came from 5'RACE using constant-segment primers. TCRdb called the 5' RACE reads again in MiXCR, with one record for every CDR3 protein. The sample lists around 250,000 distinct CDR3 sequences; 15% to 17% were seen once. The source is an adult woman who had mild COVID-19 (a few samples of this study predate the infection). Cell type and time point are not known. The genes are TRBV12-3 or TRBV12-4 and TRBJ2-1; tentative D call: TRBD2 (6 bases). Specimen: PBMCs or a T cell subset sorted from them (not recorded which). The CDR3 DNA follows: TGTGCCAGCAGTCTTAGCGGAGACGGTTACAATGAGCAGTTCTTC. Protein product: CASSLSGDGYNEQFF.